The T cell receptor (beta chain) under discussion was sequenced for a study of Ad26.COV2.S vaccination and SARS-CoV-2 variants. Overall study: Ad26.COV2.S arm of COV1001 included the donor.

Trimming took 6 bases from V and 6 from J; bases not matched to a gene: 5. The CDR3 has 13 amino acids. The sample's treatment: some 20 received Ad26.COV2.S at low or high dose, single or two shots; about five received placebo; per-sample allocation not given. Repertoires come from day 63 after the first vaccine or placebo injection. Sequenced by immunoSEQ multiplex PCR; TCRdb stores in-frame clones only, minus some. Of hundreds of thousands of clones in the sample, around 90% were seen once. The rearrangement uses TRBV12-3 or TRBV12-4 and TRBJ1-5; 7 bases map to TRBD1. This sequence was found in a person aged 18-60 years who received the Ad26.COV2.S COVID-19 vaccine or a placebo. The specimen was peripheral blood, collected in a trial of Ad26.COV2.S vaccine versus placebo. CDR3 sequence (DNA): TGTGCCAGCAGGAGAGGGGGCGGTCAGCCCCAGCATTTT. Translation gives CASRRGGGQPQHF.